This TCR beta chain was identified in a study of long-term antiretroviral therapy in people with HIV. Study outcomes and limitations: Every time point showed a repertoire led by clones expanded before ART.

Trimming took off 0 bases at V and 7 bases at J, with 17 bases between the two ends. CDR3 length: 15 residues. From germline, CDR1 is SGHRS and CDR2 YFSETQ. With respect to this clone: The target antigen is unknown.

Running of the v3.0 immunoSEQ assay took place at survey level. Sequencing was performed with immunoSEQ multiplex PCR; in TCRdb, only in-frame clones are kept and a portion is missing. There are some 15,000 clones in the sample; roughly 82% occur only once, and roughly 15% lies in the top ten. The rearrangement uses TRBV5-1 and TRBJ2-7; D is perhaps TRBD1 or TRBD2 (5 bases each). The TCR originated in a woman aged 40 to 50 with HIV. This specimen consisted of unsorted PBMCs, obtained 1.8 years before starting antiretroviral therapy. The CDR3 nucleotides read TGCGCCAGCAGCTTGGAGGATCGGGGCGTCGAGGAGCAGTACTTC. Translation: CASSLEDRGVEEQYF.